The source of this T cell receptor (beta chain) is a study of blood T cell repertoires in COVID-19. Study-wide background: Sites across the United States, Italy and Spain contributed samples from acute and convalescent COVID-19. T cells, B-cell-depleted T cells, or PBMCs provided the cDNA or gDNA that served as material.

The CDR3 covers 15 residues. Germline CDR1 reads MRHNA; CDR2 reads SNTAGT. Trimming took 3 bases from V and 0 from J, leaving 11 bases between them. In the original analysis: Estimates of nucleated cell counts were drawn from the amplification of reference gene primers. Clones were sequenced by immunoSEQ multiplex PCR, and TCRdb holds only the in-frame ones, with some missing. The DNA gave D and trimming, while V, J and clone size come from that table. This sample has around 220,000 clones, with approximately 78% found just once. While infection was still active, Seattle patients were enrolled and then followed longitudinally.

The specimen sequenced was peripheral blood. This chain uses TRBV6-4 with TRBJ1-1; D not resolved. The receptor was derived from a woman of 80 years or more with COVID-19, enrolled during active disease. CDR3 amino acids: CASSEGFRMNTEAFF. CDR3 DNA sequence: TGTGCCAGCAGTGAGGGCTTCAGAATGAACACTGAAGCTTTCTTT.